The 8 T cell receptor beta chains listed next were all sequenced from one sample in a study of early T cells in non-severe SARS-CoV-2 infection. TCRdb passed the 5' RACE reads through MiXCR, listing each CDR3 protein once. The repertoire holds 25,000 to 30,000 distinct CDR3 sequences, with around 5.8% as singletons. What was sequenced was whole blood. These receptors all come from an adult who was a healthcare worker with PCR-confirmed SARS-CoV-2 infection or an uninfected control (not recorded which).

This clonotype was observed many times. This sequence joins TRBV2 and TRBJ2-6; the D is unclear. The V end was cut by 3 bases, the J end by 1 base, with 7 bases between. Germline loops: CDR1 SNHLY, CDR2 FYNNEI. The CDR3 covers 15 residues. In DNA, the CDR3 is TGTGCCAGCAGTGATCAGGAATCTGGGGCCAACGTCCTGACTTTC. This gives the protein CASSDQESGANVLTF.

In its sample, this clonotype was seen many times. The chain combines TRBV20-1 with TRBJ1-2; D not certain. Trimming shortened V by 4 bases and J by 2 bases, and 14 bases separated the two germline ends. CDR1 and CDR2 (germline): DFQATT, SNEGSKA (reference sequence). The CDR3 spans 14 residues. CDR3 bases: TGCAGTGCTACACCGGGATCGAGGAACTATGGCTACACCTTC. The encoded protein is CSATPGSRNYGYTF.

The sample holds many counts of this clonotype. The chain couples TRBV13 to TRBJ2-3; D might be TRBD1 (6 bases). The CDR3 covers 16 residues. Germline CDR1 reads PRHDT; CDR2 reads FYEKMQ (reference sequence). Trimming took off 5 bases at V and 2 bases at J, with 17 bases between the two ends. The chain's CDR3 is CASSRNRDTSTDTQYF. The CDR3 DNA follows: TGTGCCAGCAGCCGAAACCGGGACACTTCCACAGATACGCAGTATTTT.

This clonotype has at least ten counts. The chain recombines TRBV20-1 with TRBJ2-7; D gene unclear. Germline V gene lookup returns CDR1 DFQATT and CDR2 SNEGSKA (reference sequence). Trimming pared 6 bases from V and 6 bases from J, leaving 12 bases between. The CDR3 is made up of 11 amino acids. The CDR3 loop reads CSARYLSEQYF. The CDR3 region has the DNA TGCAGTGCCCGGTATCTGAGCGAGCAGTACTTC.

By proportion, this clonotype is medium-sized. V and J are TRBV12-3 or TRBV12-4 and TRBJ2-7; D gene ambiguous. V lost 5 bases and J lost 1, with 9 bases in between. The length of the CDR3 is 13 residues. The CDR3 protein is CASSPDTSYEQYF. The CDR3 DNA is TGTGCCAGCAGTCCGGATACATCCTACGAGCAGTACTTC.

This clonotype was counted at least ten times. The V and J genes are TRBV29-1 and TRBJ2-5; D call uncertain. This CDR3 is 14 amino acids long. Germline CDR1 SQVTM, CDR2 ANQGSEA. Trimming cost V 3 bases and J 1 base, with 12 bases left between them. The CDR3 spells CSVDYLGLQETQYF. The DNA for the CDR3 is TGCAGCGTTGACTATCTAGGTCTCCAAGAGACCCAGTACTTC.

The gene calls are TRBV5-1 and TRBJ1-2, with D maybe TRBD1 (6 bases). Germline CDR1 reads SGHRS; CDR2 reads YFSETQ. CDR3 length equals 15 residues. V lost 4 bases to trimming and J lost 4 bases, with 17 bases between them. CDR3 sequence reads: CASSPDRGQSYGYTF. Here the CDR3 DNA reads TGCGCCAGCAGCCCCGATAGAGGACAGAGCTATGGCTACACCTTC.

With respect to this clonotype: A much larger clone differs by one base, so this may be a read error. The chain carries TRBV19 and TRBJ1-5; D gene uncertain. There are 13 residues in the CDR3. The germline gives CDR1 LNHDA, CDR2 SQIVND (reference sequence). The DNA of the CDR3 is TGTGCCAGTAGGGTACAGCTAGCGGAGCCCAAGCATTTT. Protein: CASRVQLAEPKHF.